The sequence of this T cell receptor (beta chain) was determined in a study of monozygotic twins with inflammatory bowel disease. Germline CDR1 and CDR2: DFQATT and SNEGSKA (reference sequence). There are 15 residues in the CDR3. Regarding this clonotype: No antigen is known for it.

TCRdb reprocessed the 5' RACE reads and keeps a single row for each CDR3 protein, giving no DNA. This sample contains 150,000 to 200,000 distinct CDR3 sequences. Findings of the study overall: Compared with healthy co-twins, IBD patients showed reduced TCRbeta repertoire diversity by inverse Simpson. Discordant twins had repertoire similarity that did not differ from that of concordant twins, possibly from limited power.

V usage is TRBV20-1 and J usage is TRBJ2-7; TCRdb's D call of TRBD2 is untestable without DNA. This clonotype was sampled from a human donor with ulcerative colitis or Crohn's disease, or a healthy co-twin of an affected twin (not recorded which). The sequenced sample was blood. CDR3 residues: CSAGTSGRGSYEQYF.